This entry features one T cell receptor beta chain sequence. The antigen remains undetermined. Some clones are missing from TCRdb's copy, which holds only in-frame ones; the method was immunoSEQ multiplex PCR. Among over 150,000 clones listed, roughly 93% were seen once. This entry belongs to a study of T cell responses to AZD1222 COVID-19 vaccine. Whole-study findings and limits: Donors, mostly white British, included more females; clonal diversity was possibly underestimated. Along spike, vaccine-associated CD4 TCRs were found throughout, with dominance at 160-218 and 743-854. Repertoire collection took place solely once the T cell response had peaked. Spike-specific TCR depth and breadth grew after two AZD1222 doses.

The CDR3 is 15 amino acids. The germline gives CDR1 MNHEY, CDR2 SMNVEV (reference sequence). Losses at the gene ends were 6 bases for V and 4 bases for J; bases not matched to a gene: 5. The sequence was collected from an adult who received the MenACWY meningococcal vaccine as a control. This specimen was peripheral blood, taken 28 days after the second dose of the MenACWY control vaccine. The rearrangement links TRBV27 to TRBJ2-1; 11 bases agree with TRBD1. The CDR3 DNA reads as TGTGCCAGCAGCCTCGGGACAGGGGGGTACAATGAGCAGTTCTTC. Protein product: CASSLGTGGYNEQFF.